The T cell receptor beta chain described here comes from a study of CXCR3-negative and CXCR3-positive naive CD8 T cells. Germline CDR1 reads MDHEN; CDR2 reads SYDVKM. CDR3 size: 15 residues. In the case of this clonotype: The antigen remains unidentified.

Each TRB cDNA library was prepared by 5' RACE (with UMI labels). TCRdb re-called the 5' RACE reads; every CDR3 protein appears as one record, without DNA. The sample features 6,900 or so distinct CDR3 sequences, with less than 1.5% in its top ten. General study points: CXCR3-expressing naive cells carried TRB CDR3s more hydrophobic than those of CXCR3-negative naive cells.

The V and J genes are TRBV28 and TRBJ2-2; TCRdb gives TRBD2 as the D gene, but with no DNA this cannot be confirmed. The clonotype comes from a human donor in good health. Some clones in this sample may be carry-over from other donors' samples. The specimen was naive CXCR3+ CD8+ T cells from blood. Regarding subset: CD45RO-CCR7+CD27+CD95- naive CD8+ T cells expressing CXCR3 (TNR3+). CDR3: CASSWRLVGTGELFF.